One sample yielded the 22 T cell receptor beta chains listed below, sequenced in a study of T cell repertoires in cytomegalovirus infection (dated by TCRdb to between 2019 and 2020). Instrument used: Illumina HiSeq 1500. TCRdb trimmed the raw reads at Q25, called clones with MiXCR and kept productive beta chains. Each entry merges the rows of one CDR3 protein and shows their most common DNA and genes. Counted in this sample were 380,000 or so distinct CDR3 sequences; roughly a third of them appeared once. The ten biggest clones cover approximately 12% of the sample. Per the publication, the treatment or condition label means: in vitro stimulation with specific CMV peptide epitopes to enrich CMV-specific T cells. No antigens are known for them. This material consisted of cultured PBMCs, taken from culture after CMV antigen stimulation. Receptor source: a human donor in good health (CMV status not recorded). Some clones in this sample may be carry-over from other donors' samples.

This clonotype has a handful of counts. This chain joins TRBV20-1 and TRBJ2-1; D ambiguous. V lost 1 base to trimming and J lost 5 bases, with 12 bases between them. CDR1 and CDR2 (germline): DFQATT, SNEGSKA (reference sequence). The CDR3 covers 14 residues. Here the CDR3 reads CSARGMVGNNEQFF. The CDR3 DNA sequence: TGCAGTGCTAGAGGGATGGTGGGAAACAATGAGCAGTTCTTC.

J is TRBJ2-7 and V is TRBV27; 8 bases map to TRBD1. In germline, CDR1 is MNHEY, CDR2 SMNVEV (reference sequence). The CDR3 has 14 residues. J gave up 4 bases and V 5 bases, and 7 bases lay outside the gene matches. DNA for the CDR3: TGTGCCAGCAGTCTAAGACAGGGGATATACGAGCAGTACGTC. Its protein product is CASSLRQGIYEQYV.

This clonotype showed up just a few times. The rearrangement links TRBV7-8 to TRBJ2-5; 10 bases match TRBD2. This CDR3 is 16 amino acids long. Germline-derived CDR1 and CDR2 are SGHVS and FQNEAQ. With V trimmed by 2 bases and J by 5 bases, 8 bases remained unmatched. The CDR3 coding sequence is TGTGCCAGCAGCTTATCTAGCGGGAGATTTGGTGAGACCCAGTACTTC. The encoded protein is CASSLSSGRFGETQYF.

The chain is built from TRBV7-8 and TRBJ2-1; weak D call: TRBD2 (6 bases). Looked up from germline, CDR1 is SGHVS and CDR2 is FQNEAQ. The CDR3 contains 16 residues. Trimming removed 1 base at V and 1 base at J, with 11 bases between. The CDR3 nucleotides read TGTGCCAGCAGCTTAGGGACTCGGGGGTCCTACAATGAGCAGTTCTTC. Translating it yields CASSLGTRGSYNEQFF.

This sequence joins TRBV5-4 and TRBJ2-6; 9 bases are a match to TRBD1. Germline CDR1 SGHNT, CDR2 YYREEE (reference sequence). The CDR3 extends over 19 amino acids. With 4 bases clipped from V and 1 base from J, the junction kept 12 bases outside the gene matches. The CDR3 nucleotides read TGTGCCAGCAGCAGGGGGGGACAGGGAGGTTCGTCTGGGGCCAACGTCCTGACTTTC. Its translation: CASSRGGQGGSSGANVLTF.

The V gene is TRBV11-2, the J gene TRBJ2-7; 7 nucleotides agree with TRBD1. The germline V gene has CDR1 SGHAT and CDR2 FQNNGV. V shed 5 bases and J 0 bases; nucleotides not matched to a gene: 10. This CDR3 is built from 16 residues. CDR3 in amino acids: CASSTLQGSGSYEQYV. As DNA, the CDR3 is TGTGCCAGCAGCACGTTACAGGGGTCAGGCTCCTACGAGCAGTACGTC.

The sample holds a few counts of this clonotype. The gene calls are TRBV7-2 and TRBJ2-3, with 9 positions matching TRBD2. The V segment lost 5 bases and the J segment 2 bases; nucleotides outside the gene matches: 11. The germline V gene has CDR1 SGHTA and CDR2 FQGNSA. The length of the CDR3 is 17 residues. CDR3 region: CASSRTAGTSNTDTQYF. In nucleotides, the CDR3 is TGTGCCAGCAGCCGAACGGCCGGGACTAGCAACACAGATACGCAGTATTTT.

The J gene is TRBJ2-1, the V gene TRBV5-6; TRBD2 is a possible D gene (6 bases). V dropped 3 bases and J dropped 7 bases, with 14 bases sitting between them. CDR3 length equals 14 residues. Looked up from germline, CDR1 is SGHDT and CDR2 is YYEEEE. This chain's CDR3 is CASSSRLVRNEQFF. In DNA, the CDR3 is TGTGCCAGCAGCTCCCGACTAGTTAGAAATGAGCAGTTCTTC.

The chain combines TRBV4-3 with TRBJ2-1; TRBD2 matches at 8 bases. There are 19 residues in the CDR3. The V gene's germline CDR1 is LGHNA and CDR2 YSLEER. The J segment lost 4 bases and the V segment lost 4 bases, leaving 18 bases of the junction unmatched. Written as DNA, the CDR3 is TGCGCCAGCAGCCGAAGTCCGACCCCTCAAGCGGGGGATTACAATGAGCAGTTCTTC. Protein sequence: CASSRSPTPQAGDYNEQFF.

This chain joins TRBV15 and TRBJ2-5; D not resolved. V was shortened by 6 bases and J by 1 base, with 6 bases between the two germline ends. CDR1 is LNHNV and CDR2 is YYDKDF in the germline V gene (reference sequence). The CDR3 loop spans 12 amino acids. In DNA, the CDR3 is TGTGCCACCAGTCGAAGCCAAGAGACCCAGTACTTC. It is translated as CATSRSQETQYF.

V usage is TRBV12-3 or TRBV12-4 and J usage is TRBJ1-4; weak D call: TRBD1 (5 bases). The CDR3 sequence is 15 residues long. Trimming removed 6 bases from V and 8 bases from J, with 19 bases in between. The CDR3 DNA is TGTGCCAGCAGCCCACGACAGTTGGGGAGAGAAAAACTGTTTTTT. Translated: CASSPRQLGREKLFF.

This clonotype was seen a handful of times. The chain links TRBV12-3 or TRBV12-4 to TRBJ1-1; D is possibly TRBD1 (6 bases). CDR3 length: 14 residues. V was pared by 7 bases and J by 3 bases, with 15 bases between. The CDR3 nucleotides are TGTGCCAGCACCCTCGGACAGTCGTACACTGAAGCTTTCTTT. Translating it yields CASTLGQSYTEAFF.

This chain uses TRBV6-1 with TRBJ1-2, with D possibly matching TRBD1 (5 bases). Deletions cut 7 bases from V and 1 base from J, with 13 bases between. Germline V lookup: CDR1 MNHNS, CDR2 SASEGT. This CDR3 has 14 residues. The CDR3 nucleotides are TGTGCCAGCATACCGGGACTCATTAACTATGGCTACACCTTC. It translates to CASIPGLINYGYTF.

For the CDR3, the DNA is TGTGCCAGCAGTTTGGGCGGGAGGGCCAAGTACGAGCAGTACTTC. Protein sequence: CASSLGGRAKYEQYF. V usage is TRBV28 and J usage is TRBJ2-7, with 9 nucleotides matching TRBD2. V lost 3 bases to trimming and J lost 4 bases; unmatched junction nucleotides: 7. Germline lookup yields CDR1 MDHEN and CDR2 SYDVKM. The CDR3 contains 15 residues.

The rearrangement joins TRBV5-4 to TRBJ1-2, with D unclear. CDR3 length: 11 amino acids. The V gene's germline CDR1 is SGHNT and CDR2 YYREEE (reference sequence). With 0 bases removed from V and 13 bases from J, the gap between germline ends came to 10 bases. The chain's CDR3 is CASSLVGVPTF. DNA for the CDR3: TGTGCCAGCAGCTTGGTCGGGGTTCCCACCTTC.

There are a few counts of this clonotype. This chain connects TRBV7-2 to TRBJ2-5; D is undetermined. Germline V gene data show CDR1 as SGHTA and CDR2 as FQGNSA. There are 14 residues in the CDR3. Trimming shortened V by 5 bases and J by 7 bases, and 17 bases separated the two germline ends. The CDR3 sequence: CASSKTNKDGTQYF. CDR3 in DNA: TGTGCCAGCAGCAAGACCAATAAGGACGGGACCCAGTACTTC.

This clonotype was counted only a few times. The genes are TRBV6-2 or TRBV6-3 and TRBJ2-1, with a weak D call TRBD2 (5 bases). The ends were cut back, 2 bases at V and 8 bases at J, with 7 bases in the middle. Germline V gene lookup returns CDR1 MNHEY and CDR2 SVGEGT. CDR3 length equals 12 residues. Written as DNA, the CDR3 is TGTGCCAGCAGTTACCCGAGGGATGAGCAGTTCTTC. Encoded protein: CASSYPRDEQFF.

There are a few counts of this clonotype. V is TRBV18 and J is TRBJ2-1, with D maybe TRBD2 (6 bases). Germline V gives CDR1 KGHSH, CDR2 LQKENI. Trimming removed 3 bases from V and 10 bases from J, with 16 bases in between. The CDR3 spans 14 residues. The CDR3 is CASSPSQLSGEQFF. Written as DNA, the CDR3 is TGTGCCAGCTCACCTTCTCAACTCAGCGGGGAGCAGTTCTTC.

The chain links TRBV24-1 to TRBJ1-5; TRBD1 is a possible D gene (6 bases). With 3 bases removed from V and 8 bases from J, the gap between germline ends came to 13 bases. Germline V gives CDR1 KGHDR, CDR2 SFDVKD. This CDR3 region has 14 residues. CDR3 loop: CATSDPGQREPQHF. The CDR3 DNA sequence: TGTGCCACCAGTGATCCGGGACAAAGGGAGCCCCAGCATTTT.

This clonotype was recorded once. A junction boundary mismatches the germline segment, possibly from a read error. The chain uses TRBV5-3 and TRBJ1-2, with a possible D match to TRBD1 (6 bases). TRBV5-3 is labeled an ORF, and its function is uncertain. CDR3 length: 13 residues. The CDR3 DNA sequence: TGTGCCAGCAGCATCGGACAGTCCTCGCTCTTACTATTC. Encoded protein: CASSIGQSSLLLF.

The chain recombines TRBV4-2 with TRBJ2-2; the D is unclear. The germline gives CDR1 LGHNA, CDR2 YNFKEQ. V was pared by 0 bases and J by 6 bases, with 5 bases between. The CDR3 length is 13 residues. CDR3 in amino acids: CASSQDSSGELFF. CDR3 coding DNA: TGTGCCAGCAGCCAAGATAGTTCCGGGGAGCTGTTTTTT.

This clonotype was picked up many times. The V gene is TRBV7-2, the J gene TRBJ2-5; 9 positions agree with TRBD1. CDR3 length: 16 amino acids. Trimming at V came to 4 bases and at J to 5 bases, leaving 11 bases not matched to a gene. Germline loops: CDR1 SGHTA, CDR2 FQGNSA. The CDR3 here is CASSSLTGGAGETQYF. CDR3 coding DNA: TGTGCCAGCAGCTCCCTCACAGGGGGCGCGGGGGAGACCCAGTACTTC.